The next 9 T cell receptor beta chains were all read from a single sample in a study of TIL therapy for anti-PD-1-resistant metastatic lung cancer (dated by TCRdb to the early 2020s). Per the publication, the time point label means: pre-treatment sample, taken before nivolumab and TIL therapy. TCR beta CDR3 regions were amplified from genomic DNA with the immunoSEQ v3 hsTCRB kit using bias-controlled multiplex PCR. This is the immuneACCESS table as TCRdb keeps it, with only in-frame sequences that have V and J called. A part of the clones is gone; compared with another copy, unresolved V genes explain less than half, and the rest is unexplained. The sample table contains 50,000 to 70,000 clones; only one count was recorded for about 69% of them. The leading ten clones occupy 6% to 8.5% of the sample. The sample consisted of blood, taken at baseline. These receptors were taken from a person aged 25 to 85 with non-small cell lung cancer.

This sequence joins TRBV6-6 and TRBJ1-1; possible D gene TRBD1, 5 bases. The CDR3 covers 14 residues. V dropped 2 bases and J dropped 6 bases, with 13 bases sitting between them. Germline V lookup: CDR1 MNHNY, CDR2 SVGAGI (reference sequence). The CDR3 reads CASSYGRGTPEAFF. The CDR3 region has the DNA TGTGCCAGCAGTTACGGACGGGGCACCCCTGAAGCTTTCTTT.

In its sample, this clone was seen a few times. This chain links TRBV5-1 with TRBJ2-3; the D gene is possibly TRBD2 (5 bases). Germline lookup yields CDR1 SGHRS and CDR2 YFSETQ. The CDR3 runs to 16 residues. V shed 4 bases and J shed 2 bases, with 17 bases lying between them. Written as DNA, the CDR3 is TGCGCCAGCAGCGTCATCGGAGGCGGGCCCACAGATACGCAGTATTTT. Residues: CASSVIGGGPTDTQYF.

This rearrangement joins TRBV7-8 to TRBJ2-7; TRBD1 matches at 10 bases. V lost 5 bases and J lost 3; bases outside the gene matches: 7. There are 15 residues in the CDR3. CDR1 is SGHVS, CDR2 FQNEAQ, per germline. CDR3 coding DNA: TGTGCCAGCAGCCCAAGGACAGGGGGAAACTACGAGCAGTACTTC. This sequence encodes CASSPRTGGNYEQYF. Looking up the rest from reference TRBV7-8 and TRBJ2-7 gives the full variable domain: GAGVSQSPRYKVAKRGQDVALRCDPISGHVSLFWYQQALGQGPEFLTYFQNEAQLDKSGLPSDRFFAERPEGSVSTLKIQRTQQEDSAVYLCASSPRTGGNYEQYFGPGTRLTVT.

The chain links TRBV5-1 to TRBJ1-1, with TRBD1 identical over 7 bases. CDR3 size: 14 residues. The germline gives CDR1 SGHRS, CDR2 YFSETQ. J was trimmed by 4 bases and V by 2 bases; bases with no gene match: 5. The CDR3: CASSLSAGGTEAFF. DNA of the CDR3: TGCGCCAGCAGCTTAAGCGCAGGGGGCACTGAAGCTTTCTTT.

This sequence joins TRBV9 and TRBJ2-1; 9 nucleotides agree with TRBD2. The V gene end was trimmed by 4 bases and the J gene end by 3 bases; junction bases not matched to a gene: 2. Germline lookup yields CDR1 SGDLS and CDR2 YYNGEE. CDR3 length: 14 amino acids. CDR3 protein: CASSLAGDYNEQFF. The CDR3 DNA reads TGTGCCAGCAGCTTAGCGGGAGACTACAATGAGCAGTTCTTC.

The V call is TRBV5-1, the J call TRBJ2-2; D gene unclear. Trimming stripped 3 bases from V and 4 bases from J, with 13 bases between. Per the germline V gene, CDR1 is SGHRS and CDR2 is YFSETQ. CDR3 length equals 15 residues. The CDR3 loop reads CASSSDPMGTGELFF. The CDR3 DNA reads as TGCGCCAGCAGCTCGGACCCCATGGGCACCGGGGAGCTGTTTTTT.

This chain links TRBV7-9 with TRBJ2-7; D remains unclear. From germline, CDR1 is SEHNR and CDR2 FQNEAQ (reference sequence). The germline V and J ends were trimmed by 5 bases and 2 bases, with 10 bases remaining between them. The CDR3 runs 13 residues. The CDR3 sequence: CASSQTATYEQYF. In DNA form, the CDR3 reads TGTGCCAGCAGCCAAACAGCCACCTACGAGCAGTACTTC.

On this clone itself: A much larger clone differs from this one at a single base, so this may be a read error. The chain recombines TRBV5-5 with TRBJ2-5; TRBD2 aligns across 11 bases. The CDR3 contains 15 residues. Germline CDR1 reads SGHKS; CDR2 reads YYEKEE (reference sequence). V was pared by 2 bases and J by 3 bases, with 3 bases of the junction left unmatched. The CDR3 DNA reads as TGTGCCAGCAGCTTAATGACTAGCGGGGAAGAGACCCAGTACTTC. Translating it yields CASSLMTSGEETQYF. Full variable domain (remainder filled in from reference TRBV5-5 and TRBJ2-5): DAGVTQSPTHLIKTRGQQVTLRCSPISGHKSVSWYQQVLGQGPQFIFQYYEKEERGRGNFPDRFSARQFPNYSSELNVNALLLGDSALYLCASSLMTSGEETQYFGPGTRLLVL.

This clone was recorded only once. The chain uses TRBV4-2 and TRBJ2-3; D not resolved. In germline, CDR1 is LGHNA, CDR2 YNFKEQ. The CDR3 is 13 residues long. The ends were cut back, 0 bases at V and 8 bases at J, with 9 bases in the middle. The CDR3 DNA sequence: TGTGCCAGCAGCCAAGATCCGGGTGTTACGCAGTATTTT. Translating gives CASSQDPGVTQYF.